This T cell receptor (beta chain) was identified during a study of blood T cell repertoires in COVID-19. Study information: Sample material is recorded as cDNA or gDNA derived from T cells, B-cell-depleted T cells, or PBMCs.

Per the original data handling: Using reference gene primer amplification, nucleated cell counts were estimated. TCRdb keeps only in-frame clones here, not all; method: immunoSEQ multiplex PCR. The DNA gave D and trimming, while V, J and clone size come from that table. The sample has about 58,000 clones; under 80% are singletons. Germline V lookup: CDR1 MNHNY, CDR2 SVGAGI (reference sequence). This CDR3 is built from 12 residues. The V end was cut by 6 bases, the J end by 9 bases, with 12 bases between. Sequenced input: peripheral blood. This sequence originates from a human donor in a cohort sampled during active COVID-19. The V gene is TRBV6-6, the J gene TRBJ2-1, with a tentative D call TRBD2 (6 bases). The CDR3 region is CASSIAVGEQFF. The DNA for the CDR3 is TGTGCCAGCAGCATAGCGGTGGGTGAGCAGTTCTTC.